Listed below are T cell receptor beta chains from one sample, sequenced in a study of regulatory T cells in long-lasting Graves disease. Via MiXCR, TCRdb re-called the multiplex PCR reads, giving one row per CDR3 protein. This sample has around 510,000 distinct CDR3 sequences, with around 21% found just once. Material: peripheral blood mononuclear cells (PBMCs), obtained when the disease was refractory, from a patient treated with antithyroid drugs. Receptors were obtained from a female donor with Graves disease. Both conserved end residues are part of each CDR3. The D gene is left open where the match is weak. A clone size is listed for some rows: how often the clone was seen (once, few, many), or a class if it is expanded.

d_call j_call clone_size v_call cdr3_aa cdr3_nt
NA TRBJ2-5 few TRBV7-6 CASSFNSQSLATGETQYF TGTGCCAGCAGCTTTAATTCCCAGAGCTTGGCGACTGGAGAGACCCAGTACTTC
NA TRBJ2-6 NA TRBV7-9 CASSLVGLGANVLTF TGTGCCAGCAGCTTAGTGGGGCTTGGGGCCAACGTCCTGACTTTC
NA TRBJ1-5 NA TRBV19 CASSMPGHQPQHF TGTGCCAGTAGTATGCCTGGTCATCAGCCCCAGCATTTT
TRBD2 TRBJ2-5 few TRBV10-3 CATGGGPETQYF TGTGCCACGGGGGGGGGTCCAGAGACCCAGTACTTC
TRBD1 TRBJ2-7 few TRBV14 CASSQLQGGHEQYF TGTGCCAGCAGCCAACTACAGGGGGGCCACGAGCAGTACTTC
TRBD2 TRBJ2-2 few TRBV5-1 CASSLGTRSPGELLF TGCGCCAGCAGCTTGGGGACTAGATCACCCGGGGAGCTGCTTTTT
NA TRBJ1-2 NA TRBV14 CASSQDLIPGAYGYTF TGTGCCAGCAGCCAAGATTTGATTCCGGGAGCCTATGGCTACACCTTC
NA TRBJ2-7 many TRBV9 CASSVAANYEQYF TGTGCCAGCAGCGTAGCAGCCAACTACGAGCAGTACTTC
NA TRBJ1-1 many TRBV2 CANLKRTEAFF TGTGCCAACTTGAAACGCACTGAAGCTTTCTTT
NA TRBJ2-5 many TRBV29-1 CSVPSGQIWETQYF TGCAGCGTTCCCTCCGGTCAGATTTGGGAGACCCAGTACTTC
NA TRBJ1-2 many TRBV28 CASSSPPTSRHYTF TGTGCCAGCAGTTCCCCCCCCACGTCTAGGCACTACACCTTC
NA TRBJ2-5 few TRBV5-1 CASSSYDTQETQYF TGCGCCAGCAGCTCCTATGACACCCAAGAGACCCAGTACTTC
NA TRBJ1-5 many TRBV20-1 CSARDQDYSNQPQHF TGCAGTGCTAGAGATCAGGATTATAGCAATCAGCCCCAGCATTTT
NA TRBJ2-7 NA TRBV5-1 CASSEAGTRTSAQYF TGCGCCAGCAGTGAAGCCGGGACCCGGACATCCGCGCAGTACTTC
TRBD1 TRBJ1-5 many TRBV7-2 CASSLGFTGGDQPQHF TGTGCCAGCAGCTTAGGATTTACAGGGGGCGATCAGCCCCAGCATTTT
TRBD1 TRBJ2-1 NA TRBV6-1 CASSEEGQGPSEQFF TGTGCCAGCAGTGAAGAAGGACAGGGTCCGTCCGAGCAGTTCTTC
NA TRBJ1-2 many TRBV2 CASSVAGHYGYTF TGTGCCAGCAGTGTCGCAGGGCACTATGGCTACACCTTC
NA TRBJ1-3 NA TRBV9 CASSIGGDPGNTIYF TGTGCCAGCAGCATAGGAGGGGACCCTGGGAACACCATATATTTT
NA TRBJ2-5 few TRBV29-1 CSVEGRGLGWETQYF TGCAGCGTTGAGGGGCGGGGGCTTGGTTGGGAGACCCAGTACTTC
NA TRBJ1-6 NA TRBV4-3 CASSQDDSPLHF TGCGCCAGCAGCCAAGACGATTCACCCCTCCACTTT
TRBD2 TRBJ2-7 many TRBV12-3/TRBV12-4 CASTSGSYEQYF TGTGCCAGCACTAGCGGGAGTTACGAGCAGTACTTC
TRBD1 TRBJ2-3 NA TRBV20-1 CSARNPTGGKDTQYF TGCAGTGCCCGAAACCCCACAGGGGGGAAAGATACGCAGTATTTT
TRBD1 TRBJ2-5 NA TRBV20-1 CSARPGQEIETQYF TGCAGTGCAAGACCGGGACAGGAGATCGAGACCCAGTACTTC
TRBD2 TRBJ2-7 many TRBV28 CARGVAGATREQYF TGTGCCAGGGGAGTAGCGGGCGCCACCCGCGAGCAGTACTTC
NA TRBJ2-2 NA TRBV19 CASSAGRELFF TGTGCCAGTAGTGCGGGGCGGGAGCTGTTTTTT
NA TRBJ1-6 few TRBV28 CASSLGPAASNSPLHF TGTGCCAGCAGTTTGGGCCCGGCAGCTTCCAATTCACCCCTCCACTTT
NA TRBJ2-7 NA TRBV24-1 CATSDLHGRQYF TGTGCCACCAGTGATTTGCACGGGCGGCAGTACTTC
TRBD2 TRBJ2-7 many TRBV29-1 CSVEGLAGVYEQYF TGCAGCGTTGAAGGACTAGCGGGAGTGTACGAGCAGTACTTC
TRBD2 TRBJ2-5 many TRBV11-2 CASSLAASGRETQYF TGTGCCAGCAGCTTAGCAGCTAGCGGGAGAGAGACCCAGTACTTC
NA TRBJ1-1 NA TRBV18 CASSPPYREVAFF TGTGCCAGCTCACCACCGTACAGGGAAGTTGCTTTCTTT
NA TRBJ1-1 many TRBV6-5 CASSYLTTNTEAFF TGTGCCAGCAGTTACCTGACAACGAACACTGAAGCTTTCTTT
TRBD2 TRBJ2-7 many TRBV30 CAWEGLAQQEQYF TGTGCCTGGGAAGGACTAGCGCAACAAGAGCAGTACTTC
NA TRBJ2-7 NA TRBV14 CASSPRYQNLSYEQYF TGTGCCAGCAGCCCAAGATATCAGAATCTCTCCTACGAGCAGTACTTC
NA TRBJ2-7 few TRBV5-1 CASSLAPGRAFGEQYF TGCGCCAGCAGCTTGGCCCCCGGCCGAGCTTTTGGGGAGCAGTACTTC
NA TRBJ2-2 NA TRBV7-3 CARDAGELLF TGTGCCAGGGATGCCGGGGAGCTGCTTTTT
NA TRBJ2-2 NA TRBV28 CASRAGTADTGELFF TGTGCCAGCAGGGCCGGGACGGCGGACACCGGGGAGCTGTTTTTT
TRBD2 TRBJ2-1 NA TRBV20-1 CSASPGTSGFIFYNEQFF TGCAGTGCTTCCCCCGGGACTAGCGGGTTTATCTTCTACAATGAGCAGTTCTTC
NA TRBJ2-7 few TRBV7-9 CASSLGALGEQYF TGTGCCAGCAGCTTAGGGGCTTTAGGCGAGCAGTACTTC
NA TRBJ2-5 many TRBV28 CASSWAVRETQYF TGTGCCAGCAGTTGGGCCGTCCGGGAGACCCAGTACTTC
TRBD1 TRBJ2-7 NA TRBV11-2 CASSPQGANPYF TGTGCCAGCAGCCCTCAGGGGGCGAACCCGTACTTC
NA TRBJ2-5 many TRBV10-2 CASGPQETQYF TGCGCCAGTGGACCTCAAGAGACCCAGTACTTC
NA TRBJ2-7 NA TRBV7-9 CASSLAGVLDEQYF TGTGCCAGCAGCTTAGCTGGGGTTTTAGACGAGCAGTACTTC
TRBD2 TRBJ2-6 NA TRBV28 CASSRRWGGTRAGANVLTF TGTGCCAGCAGCCGGCGGTGGGGAGGGACCCGCGCTGGGGCCAACGTCCTGACTTTC
NA TRBJ2-7 many TRBV20-1 CSARDRAGAYEQYF TGCAGTGCTAGAGATCGGGCAGGCGCCTACGAGCAGTACTTC
NA TRBJ1-1 NA TRBV7-3 CASSPSPELEAFF TGTGCCAGCAGCCCGAGTCCCGAACTTGAAGCTTTCTTT
TRBD1 TRBJ2-7 many TRBV6-1 CASIGDSSYEQYF TGTGCCAGCATTGGGGACAGTTCCTACGAGCAGTACTTC
TRBD1 TRBJ1-2 many TRBV28 CASSLLGGAGYGYTF TGTGCCAGCAGTTTACTAGGGGGCGCAGGCTATGGCTACACCTTC
TRBD1 TRBJ2-1 few TRBV11-2 CASSRDSEAYNEQFF TGTGCCAGCAGCCGGGACAGCGAGGCCTACAATGAGCAGTTCTTC
TRBD1 TRBJ2-7 many TRBV28 CASTIPGQGTYEQYF TGTGCCAGCACCATTCCGGGACAGGGAACCTACGAGCAGTACTTC
NA TRBJ2-7 many TRBV27 CASSPTPYEQYF TGTGCCAGCTCACCAACCCCCTACGAGCAGTACTTC
NA TRBJ2-5 many TRBV24-1 CATQETQYF TGTGCCACCCAAGAGACCCAGTACTTC
NA TRBJ2-3 NA TRBV24-1 CATSDPGRTSTDTQYF TGTGCCACCAGTGACCCGGGACGGACTAGCACAGATACGCAGTATTTT
TRBD2 TRBJ2-7 many TRBV7-3 CASSFSGSSYEQYF TGTGCCAGCAGCTTTAGCGGGAGTAGCTACGAGCAGTACTTC
NA TRBJ2-7 NA TRBV25-1 CASSEFDSRTTYEQYF TGTGCCAGCAGTGAATTTGACAGTCGGACTACCTACGAGCAGTACTTC